This T cell receptor (beta chain) was captured by sequencing in a study of prognosis after radiotherapy for stage I lung cancer. TCR beta CDR3 amplification from genomic DNA was performed by two-round multiplex PCR. The first round of PCR was done with primers that matched each TRBV and TRBJ gene. TCRdb itself ran the multiplex PCR reads through MiXCR, one entry per CDR3 protein. Among tens of thousands of distinct CDR3 sequences, more than 25% were seen once, and the ten largest hold around 8.1%. The germline gives CDR1 SGHAT, CDR2 FQNNGV. Trimming pared 4 bases from V and 3 bases from J, leaving 10 bases between. This CDR3 spans 13 amino acids. This clonotype was seen repeatedly, ten times or more.

The rearrangement uses TRBV11-2 and TRBJ2-7; D ambiguous. This specimen consisted of PBMCs, obtained before or after stereotactic body radiation therapy (not recorded which). The origin of this receptor is a donor aged 50 or older with non-small cell lung cancer. CDR3 amino acids: CASSSGSGYEQYF. CDR3 coding DNA: TGTGCCAGCAGCTCTGGGTCGGGCTACGAGCAGTACTTC.